The next 20 T cell receptor beta chains were all read from a single sample in a study of T cell responses to AZD1222 COVID-19 vaccine. The repertoire was sequenced with immunoSEQ multiplex PCR; TCRdb's copy has only in-frame clones and lacks some. This sample lists about 140,000 clones; its ten largest clones have about 2%. The sequenced sample consisted of peripheral blood. These receptors were collected from an adult in good health.

The gene calls are TRBV27 and TRBJ2-7; 8 bases are a match to TRBD2. This CDR3 has 14 residues. CDR1 MNHEY and CDR2 SMNVEV come from the germline V gene (reference sequence). J lost 5 bases, V lost 3 bases, and 6 bases had no gene match. The CDR3 loop is CASSFGRGGNEQYF. CDR3 nucleotide sequence: TGTGCCAGCAGTTTCGGACGGGGGGGCAACGAGCAGTACTTC.

The V gene is TRBV6-5, the J gene TRBJ1-3; no clear D. This CDR3 region has 16 residues. Trimming pared 0 bases from V and 2 bases from J, leaving 11 bases between. Germline V gene sequence: CDR1 MNHEY, CDR2 SVGAGI. CDR3 in DNA: TGTGCCAGCAGTTACTCGGCCAGAGGACCTGGAAACACCATATATTTT. This codes for CASSYSARGPGNTIYF.

The rearrangement links TRBV4-3 to TRBJ2-1; no reliable D call. The CDR3 loop spans 15 amino acids. V lost 0 bases and J lost 7, with 13 bases in between. CDR1 is LGHNA, CDR2 YSLEER, per germline. The chain's CDR3 is CASSQEPTQDNEQFF. For the CDR3, the DNA is TGCGCCAGCAGCCAAGAACCGACTCAGGATAATGAGCAGTTCTTC.

This rearrangement joins TRBV12-5 to TRBJ2-3; 7 bases agree with TRBD2. The CDR3 runs 14 residues. From germline, CDR1 is LGHNT and CDR2 FRNRAP. Unmatched junction bases numbered 4, after V lost 6 bases and J lost 1 base. The CDR3, as DNA: TGTGCTAGTGGCAGGGACTACGGCACAGATACGCAGTATTTT. As protein: CASGRDYGTDTQYF.

The J gene is TRBJ1-2, the V gene TRBV2; TRBD1 matches 7 bases. The CDR3 has 14 residues. V lost 3 bases and J lost 7; bases outside the gene matches: 8. CDR1 is SNHLY, CDR2 FYNNEI, per germline. CDR3 nucleotides: TGTGCCAGCAGTGAGGGGCTTACAGGGGTTGGCTACACCTTC. The encoded protein is CASSEGLTGVGYTF.

The J gene is TRBJ1-4, the V gene TRBV4-1; D possibly corresponds to TRBD1 (5 bases). The germline V and J ends were trimmed by 1 base and 5 bases, with 11 bases remaining between them. The CDR3 consists of 15 residues. Germline lookup yields CDR1 MGHRA and CDR2 YSYEKL. The DNA of the CDR3 is TGCGCCAGCAGCCAAGTAGGGGTCTCAAATGAAAAACTGTTTTTT. The encoded protein is CASSQVGVSNEKLFF.

CDR3 sequence: CASRDRVSNYGYTF. The CDR3 coding sequence is TGTGCCAGCAGAGACAGGGTCTCTAACTATGGCTACACCTTC. The rearrangement links TRBV2 to TRBJ1-2; 7 bases are shared with TRBD1. Germline CDR1 is SNHLY and CDR2 is FYNNEI. Losses at the gene ends were 6 bases for V and 0 bases for J; bases not matched to a gene: 4. The CDR3 is 14 residues long.

V and J are TRBV18 and TRBJ1-4, with D tentatively TRBD1 (5 bases). V was trimmed by 2 bases and J by 2 bases, leaving 6 bases between them. This CDR3 region has 14 residues. The germline V gene has CDR1 KGHSH and CDR2 LQKENI. The CDR3 bases are TGTGCCAGCTCACCAGGGGCGACTAATGAAAAACTGTTTTTT. Protein sequence: CASSPGATNEKLFF.

The rearrangement uses TRBV7-2 and TRBJ2-1; D may be TRBD2 (5 bases). V was trimmed by 1 base and J by 5 bases, leaving 9 bases between them. The CDR3 sequence is 14 residues long. Germline CDR1 SGHTA, CDR2 FQGNSA. CDR3 DNA sequence: TGTGCCAGCAGCTTAGGGAGCGGCAACAATGAGCAGTTCTTC. Its translation is CASSLGSGNNEQFF.

The genes are TRBV29-1 and TRBJ2-7, with 11 bases fitting TRBD2. Germline values: CDR1 SQVTM, CDR2 ANQGSEA. The CDR3 is made up of 15 amino acids. Losses at the gene ends were 4 bases for V and 2 bases for J; bases not matched to a gene: 7. The CDR3 here is CSVVSGLAAPYEQYF. In DNA form, the CDR3 reads TGCAGCGTTGTGTCGGGACTAGCGGCACCCTACGAGCAGTACTTC.

The chain uses TRBV25-1 and TRBJ2-3; TRBD2 aligns across 11 bases. J was trimmed by 5 bases and V by 3 bases; bases with no gene match: 4. The CDR3 spans 15 residues. Germline CDR1 MGHDK, CDR2 SYGVNS. DNA for the CDR3: TGTGCCAGCAGTGACACGGGACTAGCGGAAGATACGCAGTATTTT. It codes for CASSDTGLAEDTQYF.

The chain couples TRBV6-5 to TRBJ1-3; D might be TRBD1 (5 bases). The V and J ends lost 6 bases and 3 bases respectively, with 12 bases between them. Germline lookup yields CDR1 MNHEY and CDR2 SVGAGI. The CDR3 loop spans 14 amino acids. Written as DNA, the CDR3 is TGTGCCAGCAGCCTTGACAGAATTGGAAACACCATATATTTT. Its protein product is CASSLDRIGNTIYF.

The gene calls are TRBV29-1 and TRBJ1-2; 9 bases are shared with TRBD1. In germline, CDR1 is SQVTM, CDR2 ANQGSEA. The V and J ends lost 7 bases and 5 bases, in that order; junction bases with no gene match: 8. The CDR3 length is 13 residues. The CDR3 is CSATTGGAYGYTF. In DNA, the CDR3 is TGCAGCGCAACCACAGGGGGCGCGTATGGCTACACCTTC.

V and J are TRBV29-1 and TRBJ1-1; a possible D gene is TRBD1 (5 bases). The CDR3 extends over 14 amino acids. V lost 5 bases and J 7 bases, leaving 20 bases between the germline ends. From germline, CDR1 is SQVTM and CDR2 ANQGSEA. This CDR3 is CSVPGGVRVGEAFF. The CDR3 DNA sequence: TGCAGCGTTCCGGGGGGGGTCAGGGTAGGTGAAGCTTTCTTT.

This sequence joins TRBV6-5 and TRBJ1-1, with D hard to call. The germline V gene encodes CDR1 MNHEY and CDR2 SVGAGI. Deletions cut 6 bases from V and 5 bases from J, with 7 bases between. The CDR3 is 11 amino acids. The CDR3 is CASRQRTEAFF. The CDR3 DNA reads TGTGCCAGCAGACAGAGAACTGAAGCTTTCTTT.

This chain joins TRBV15 and TRBJ2-3, with a possible D match to TRBD2 (7 bases). The CDR3 has 16 residues. Trimming took 3 bases from V and 2 from J, leaving 15 bases between them. From germline, CDR1 is LNHNV and CDR2 YYDKDF (reference sequence). The CDR3 sequence is CATSRGRGAYTDTQYF. The CDR3 nucleotides read TGTGCCACCAGCAGGGGGAGGGGGGCATACACAGATACGCAGTATTTT.

The rearrangement uses TRBV3-1 (or the pseudogene TRBV3-2) and TRBJ2-2; the D is unclear. Germline CDR1 LGHDT, CDR2 YNNKEL (reference sequence). CDR3 size: 14 residues. The ends were cut back, 1 base at V and 7 bases at J, with 10 bases in the middle. CDR3 protein: CASSQGFAGGELFF. The CDR3 DNA follows: TGTGCCAGCAGCCAAGGGTTTGCCGGCGGGGAGCTGTTTTTT.

The chain recombines TRBV6-5 with TRBJ1-1; possibly TRBD1 for D (6 bases). The V and J ends lost 6 bases and 0 bases respectively, with 8 bases between them. CDR3 length: 13 residues. Germline CDR1 and CDR2: MNHEY and SVGAGI. CDR3 region: CASSRTVNTEAFF. Here the CDR3 DNA reads TGTGCCAGCAGCCGGACAGTGAACACTGAAGCTTTCTTT.

The genes are TRBV12-3 or TRBV12-4 and TRBJ1-1; D is undetermined. The ends were cut back, 6 bases at V and 3 bases at J, with 11 bases in the middle. CDR3 size: 13 residues. The CDR3 DNA follows: TGTGCCAGCAGCCCGGACCGGGACACTGAAGCTTTCTTT. Its protein product is CASSPDRDTEAFF.

The chain combines TRBV7-9 with TRBJ2-7; D uncertain. CDR3 length equals 16 residues. V was shortened by 0 bases and J by 6 bases, with 18 bases between the two germline ends. Looked up from germline, CDR1 is SEHNR and CDR2 is FQNEAQ (reference sequence). The CDR3 DNA reads TGTGCCAGCAGCTTAGCCCGGGTCCTAACCCCGTCCGAGCAGTACTTC. Protein product: CASSLARVLTPSEQYF.